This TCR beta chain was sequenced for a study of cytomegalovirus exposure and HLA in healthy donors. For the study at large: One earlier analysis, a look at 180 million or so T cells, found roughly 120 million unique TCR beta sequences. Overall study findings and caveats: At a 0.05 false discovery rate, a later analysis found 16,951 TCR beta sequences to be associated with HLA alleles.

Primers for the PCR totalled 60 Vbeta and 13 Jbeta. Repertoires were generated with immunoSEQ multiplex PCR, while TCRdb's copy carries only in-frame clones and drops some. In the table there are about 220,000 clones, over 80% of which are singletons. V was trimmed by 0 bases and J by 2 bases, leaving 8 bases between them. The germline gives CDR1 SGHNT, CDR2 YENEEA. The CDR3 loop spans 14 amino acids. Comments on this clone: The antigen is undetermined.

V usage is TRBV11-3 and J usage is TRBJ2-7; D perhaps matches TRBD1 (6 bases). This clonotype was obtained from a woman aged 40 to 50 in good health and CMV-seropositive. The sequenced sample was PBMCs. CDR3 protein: CASSLEDSPYEQYF. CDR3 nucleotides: TGTGCCAGCAGCTTAGAGGACAGCCCCTACGAGCAGTACTTC. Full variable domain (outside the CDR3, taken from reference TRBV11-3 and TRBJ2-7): EAGVVQSPRYKIIEKKQPVAFWCNPISGHNTLYWYLQNLGQGPELLIRYENEEAVDDSQLPKDRFSAERLKGVDSTLKIQPAELGDSAVYLCASSLEDSPYEQYFGPGTRLTVT.